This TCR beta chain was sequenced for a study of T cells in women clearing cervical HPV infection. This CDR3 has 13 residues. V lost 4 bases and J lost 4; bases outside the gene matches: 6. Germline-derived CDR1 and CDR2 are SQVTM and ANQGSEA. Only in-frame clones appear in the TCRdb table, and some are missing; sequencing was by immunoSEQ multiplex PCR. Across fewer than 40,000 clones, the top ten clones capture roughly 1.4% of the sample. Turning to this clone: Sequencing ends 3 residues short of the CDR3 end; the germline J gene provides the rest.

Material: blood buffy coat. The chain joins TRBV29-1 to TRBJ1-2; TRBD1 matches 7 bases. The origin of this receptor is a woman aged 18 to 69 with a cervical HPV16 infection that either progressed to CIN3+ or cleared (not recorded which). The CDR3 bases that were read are TGCAGCGTTGGGGGAGGGGGCCCCTATGGC. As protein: CSVGGGGPYG. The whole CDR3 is CSVGGGGPYGYTF.